These 5 T cell receptor beta chains were all obtained from the same sample, sequenced in a study of T-cell memory formation after mild COVID-19 (dated by TCRdb to 2020 to 2022). Libraries came from 5' RACE. The run used an Illumina NovaSeq 6000. The raw public data were reprocessed by TCRdb itself: fastp quality trimming at Q25, MiXCR clonotype calling, in-frame beta chains only. Entries are consolidated by CDR3 protein sequence, retaining the most common genes and DNA. Here the sample has 450,000 to 650,000 distinct CDR3 sequences; around 21% occur a single time. Roughly an eighth of the sample rests with the top ten. Specimen: PBMCs or a T cell subset sorted from them (not recorded which). Receptor source: an adult woman who had mild COVID-19 (a few samples of this study predate the infection). The sample titles of this study are shuffled in the database, so cell type and time point are left out; the donor was told from shared clones.

V gene TRBV20-1 combines with J gene TRBJ2-1; 9 nucleotides align to TRBD2. Losses at the gene ends were 3 bases for V and 0 bases for J; bases not matched to a gene: 9. This CDR3 has 17 amino acids. Germline CDR1 DFQATT, CDR2 SNEGSKA (reference sequence). The CDR3 sequence is CSARLIASGNSYNEQFF. Here the CDR3 DNA reads TGCAGTGCTAGGCTGATCGCTAGCGGGAACTCCTACAATGAGCAGTTCTTC.

The CDR3 protein is CASSLARGHPGELFF. Written as DNA, the CDR3 is TGTGCCAGCAGCTTAGCCAGGGGGCATCCCGGGGAGCTGTTTTTT. The chain combines TRBV7-2 with TRBJ2-2, with 8 positions matching TRBD1. Trimming at V came to 0 bases and at J to 6 bases, leaving 3 bases not matched to a gene. The CDR3 sequence is 15 residues long. Per the germline V gene, CDR1 is SGHTA and CDR2 is FQGNSA.

This clonotype has just a few counts. The V and J genes are TRBV7-9 and TRBJ1-1, with TRBD1 matching 11 bases. Trimming at V came to 3 bases and at J to 1 base, leaving 13 bases not matched to a gene. Germline V gene lookup returns CDR1 SEHNR and CDR2 FQNEAQ (reference sequence). The CDR3 spans 19 residues. The chain's CDR3 is CASSFPGGTGGIGNTEAFF. Here the CDR3 DNA reads TGTGCCAGCAGCTTCCCTGGGGGGACAGGGGGAATCGGGAACACTGAAGCTTTCTTT.

This clonotype has more than one count but fewer than ten. The J gene is TRBJ2-2, the V gene TRBV11-2, with D unclear. This CDR3 contains 11 residues. V dropped 4 bases and J dropped 11 bases, with 8 bases sitting between them. Germline CDR1 and CDR2: SGHAT and FQNNGV. CDR3: CASSSQIELFF. The CDR3, as DNA: TGTGCCAGCAGCTCACAAATAGAGCTGTTTTTT.

This clonotype was counted at least ten times. The chain combines TRBV27 with TRBJ2-1; D possibly matches TRBD1 or TRBD2 (5 bases each). The CDR3 consists of 14 residues. The ends were cut back, 2 bases at V and 6 bases at J, with 11 bases in the middle. From germline, CDR1 is MNHEY and CDR2 SMNVEV (reference sequence). The CDR3 loop is CASSLGTHFNEQFF. For the CDR3, the DNA is TGTGCCAGCAGTTTAGGGACCCACTTCAATGAGCAGTTCTTC.